These T cell receptor beta chains were read from a single sample in a study of T cells in Graves' hyperthyroidism and ophthalmopathy. Each CDR3 protein gets one entry after TCRdb re-called the multiplex PCR reads with MiXCR. The sample contains some 460,000 distinct CDR3 sequences, roughly 14% of which appear only once. Sequencing was done on a sample of blood. Source of these receptors: a young woman with Graves' hyperthyroidism. CDR3s include the opening cysteine and the closing phenylalanine or tryptophan. The D gene is left open where the match is weak. Some rows have no size entry. The others give once, few or many, or a class for an expanded clone.

J,D,size,length,V,DNA,CDR3
TRBJ2-7,.,many,13,TRBV28,TGTGCCAGCAGTTCCGATAGCTCCTACGAGCAGTACTTC,CASSSDSSYEQYF
TRBJ2-1,.,many,16,TRBV19,TGTGCCAGTAGTGCCGCGGGACAGCTGTTTTCCCATGAGCAGTTCTTC,CASSAAGQLFSHEQFF
TRBJ2-7,.,many,12,TRBV27,.,CASSSSGGEQYF
TRBJ2-4,.,.,16,TRBV7-8,TGTGCCAGCAGCTTAGGTCTGGGAGGTCCATTAAACATTCAGTACTTC,CASSLGLGGPLNIQYF
TRBJ1-1,.,.,14,TRBV19,TGTGCCAGTAGACAGGGCATCCAAGGCACTGAAGCTTTCTTT,CASRQGIQGTEAFF
TRBJ2-2,.,many,15,TRBV5-1,TGCGCCAGCACTGCCTGGGCGGAATCGTCCGGGGAGCTGTTTTTT,CASTAWAESSGELFF
TRBJ2-5,TRBD2,many,18,TRBV28,TGTGCCAGCAGATTGTGGGTGACTAGCGGGCAATTCCAAGAGACCCAGTACTTC,CASRLWVTSGQFQETQYF
TRBJ1-5,.,many,16,TRBV5-1,TGCGCCAGCAGCGAGGGTTCGGGATCTAGCAATCAGCCCCAGCATTTT,CASSEGSGSSNQPQHF
TRBJ2-4,TRBD1,few,16,TRBV28,TGTGCCAGCAGTCAACCCGGGACAGCGCCGGGAAACATTCAGTACTTC,CASSQPGTAPGNIQYF
TRBJ2-3,.,.,18,TRBV5-1,TGCGCCAGCAGCTTACTCCAACAGGACTACACATACACAGATACGCAGTATTTT,CASSLLQQDYTYTDTQYF
TRBJ2-2,.,many,14,TRBV6-1,TGTGCCAGCAGAGCGGGCAGGGGGGGCGGGGAGCTGTTTTTT,CASRAGRGGGELFF
TRBJ2-1,TRBD2,few,15,TRBV20-1,TGCAGTGCCCCAACTAGCGGGGGGGCTTACAATGAGCAGTTCTTC,CSAPTSGGAYNEQFF
TRBJ2-7,.,many,14,TRBV20-1,TGCAGTGCTAGAGAAGGCTCCCGGAGCGACGAGCAGTACTTC,CSAREGSRSDEQYF
TRBJ1-2,.,.,14,TRBV7-2,TGTGCCAGCAGCTTAGATTTGGGAGAATATGGCTACACCTTC,CASSLDLGEYGYTF
TRBJ1-1,TRBD1,.,15,TRBV6-5,TGTGCCAGCAGTGACTCAGGGGGCATGAACACTGAAGCTTTCTTT,CASSDSGGMNTEAFF
TRBJ1-1,.,many,13,TRBV18,TGTGCCAGCTCACCAAGTATCCAGGTCGAAGCTTTCTTT,CASSPSIQVEAFF
TRBJ2-1,.,few,12,TRBV7-9,TGTGCCAGCAGCTTCCCCCCCAATGAGCAGTCCTTC,CASSFPPNEQSF
TRBJ2-5,.,.,11,TRBV2,TGTGCCACCACTCCAAAAGAGACCCAGTACTTC,CATTPKETQYF
TRBJ2-2,TRBD2,few,19,TRBV5-6,TGTGCCAGCAGCTTGTATAGTGGGCTAGCGGGAGGCGGCACCGGGGAGCTGTTTTTT,CASSLYSGLAGGGTGELFF
TRBJ2-2,TRBD2,many,18,TRBV15,TGTGCCACCAGCGGCGAAATCGGACTAGCGGGAAGGGTCGGGGAGCTGTTTTTT,CATSGEIGLAGRVGELFF
TRBJ2-3,.,many,12,TRBV29-1,TGCAGCGCCCAAGTCGGGACAGATACGCAGTATTTT,CSAQVGTDTQYF
TRBJ2-1,.,.,13,TRBV5-1,TGCGCCAGCAGCTTGGTCGCGGGCCTGGGGGGGTTCTTC,CASSLVAGLGGFF
TRBJ2-7,.,many,12,TRBV10-2,TGCGCCAGCAGTCGCGAGGGCAACGAGCAGTACTTC,CASSREGNEQYF
TRBJ2-5,TRBD2,many,15,TRBV6-6,TGTGCCAGCAGTTACTCAAGCGGGGTAGGGGAGACCCAGTACTTC,CASSYSSGVGETQYF
TRBJ1-2,TRBD1,many,14,TRBV18,TGTGCCAGCTCACCGGGACAGTATAACTATGGCTACACCTTC,CASSPGQYNYGYTF
TRBJ1-3,TRBD1,many,18,TRBV3-1,TGTGCCAGCAGCCCGATGGGACAGGCTCGCCGCTCTGGAAACACCATATATTTT,CASSPMGQARRSGNTIYF
TRBJ1-2,TRBD1,many,15,TRBV7-2,TGTGCCAGCAGCAGAGACAGGGGAGTTCTCTATGGCTACACCTTC,CASSRDRGVLYGYTF
TRBJ2-1,TRBD2,.,22,TRBV20-1,TGCAGTGCTAGAGATCGTTCTCGAGATCTTCTAGCGGGAGCCGTATCCTACAATGAGCAGTTCTTC,CSARDRSRDLLAGAVSYNEQFF
TRBJ1-2,.,.,14,TRBV7-9,TGTGCCAGCAGCTCGGACTTATCGGGCTATGGCTACACCTTC,CASSSDLSGYGYTF
TRBJ2-5,.,.,13,TRBV28,TGTGCCAGCAGTTTGGCCTACTACAGGTCCCAGTACTTC,CASSLAYYRSQYF
TRBJ1-2,TRBD1,few,14,TRBV29-1,TGCAGCGTTGACGGGGACAGGGCCCAGATGAGCTACACCTTC,CSVDGDRAQMSYTF
TRBJ2-7,TRBD2,many,15,TRBV6-1,TGTGCCAGCAAGACCCCGGGACTAGCGGCTCACCGGGAGCACTTC,CASKTPGLAAHREHF
TRBJ1-2,TRBD1,many,15,TRBV6-1,TGTGCCAGCAGGGAACAGGGGGCGATAAACTATGGCTACACCTTC,CASREQGAINYGYTF
TRBJ1-1,TRBD1,few,13,TRBV28,TGTGCCAGCATGGGACAGCTGAACACTGAAGCTTTCTTT,CASMGQLNTEAFF
TRBJ1-2,.,few,12,TRBV7-2,TGTGCCAGCAGCGCCCGGTGGTCTGGCTACACCTTC,CASSARWSGYTF
TRBJ1-1,.,many,14,TRBV2,TGTGCCAGCAGTGAAGGGTGGGCTATTACTGAAGCTTTCTTT,CASSEGWAITEAFF
TRBJ1-3,.,.,18,TRBV10-2,TGCGCCAGCAATCCCGCCTTTTCCGGGACCCCCTCTGGAAACACCATATATTTT,CASNPAFSGTPSGNTIYF
TRBJ2-2,.,few,13,TRBV6-1,TGTGCCAGCAGTATGGGGCCCACCGGGGAGCTGTTTTTT,CASSMGPTGELFF
TRBJ1-2,.,few,14,TRBV7-2,TGTGCCAGCAGCCCTGCCAGCTATACCTATGGCTACACCTTC,CASSPASYTYGYTF
TRBJ2-7,.,few,14,TRBV7-8,TGTGCCAGCAGCCCCCCCCTCGCCAGTCACGAGCAGTACTTC,CASSPPLASHEQYF
TRBJ2-1,.,few,15,TRBV5-1,TGCGCCAGCAGCTCGCACGTGAGCTCCTACAATGAGCAGTTCTTC,CASSSHVSSYNEQFF
TRBJ2-7,.,many,16,TRBV7-9,TGTGCCAGCATCCGAGGAGGGGCTGGGGGGTCCTACGAGCAGTACTTC,CASIRGGAGGSYEQYF
TRBJ2-1,TRBD2,many,16,TRBV18,TGTGCCAGCTCACCGACTAGCGGGAACGTATACAATGAGCAGTTCTTC,CASSPTSGNVYNEQFF
TRBJ1-5,TRBD1,many,14,TRBV28,TGTGCCAGCAGTCTGGACAGGATGTATCAGCCCCAGCATTTT,CASSLDRMYQPQHF
TRBJ1-2,TRBD1,many,16,TRBV11-2,TGTGCCAGCAGCCCCCAGACAGGGGGCCTTTACTATGGCTACACCTTC,CASSPQTGGLYYGYTF
TRBJ1-5,.,many,16,TRBV3-1,TGTGCCAGCAGCCCATTTCAGGGAGGAGGCAATCAGCCCCAGCATTTT,CASSPFQGGGNQPQHF
TRBJ2-2,TRBD2,many,15,TRBV7-8,TGTGCCAGCAGCTTATCGGCTAGCGGGGTCGGGGAGCTGTTTTTT,CASSLSASGVGELFF
TRBJ2-2,.,few,15,TRBV5-1,TGCGCCAGCAGCTGGGACGGATCGAACACCGGGGAGCTGTTTTTT,CASSWDGSNTGELFF
TRBJ2-3,.,.,15,TRBV9,TGTGCCAGCAGCTCCCGGACTATCACCAGGGATACGCAGTATTTT,CASSSRTITRDTQYF
TRBJ2-5,.,.,16,TRBV4-1,TGCGCCAGCAGCACAACAATAGCGGAAGGATCGGAGACCCAGTACTTC,CASSTTIAEGSETQYF
TRBJ2-1,.,many,17,TRBV28,TGTGCCAGCAGTTTTCTACGCCTGGGTCGGGGATGGAATGAGCAGTTCTTC,CASSFLRLGRGWNEQFF
TRBJ1-1,TRBD1,.,16,TRBV2,TGTGCCAGCAACCCTAGGACAGGGGGGGGCCGCACTGAAGCTTTCTTT,CASNPRTGGGRTEAFF
TRBJ2-7,TRBD2,.,16,TRBV27,TGTGCCAGCAGTTTAAGGAGCGGGACCCTTCCCTACGAGCAGTACTTC,CASSLRSGTLPYEQYF
TRBJ1-1,.,many,14,TRBV5-1,TGCGCCAGCTCCCGCGAGCAGCGGGGGGCTGAAGCTTTCTTT,CASSREQRGAEAFF
TRBJ2-7,.,few,15,TRBV19,TGTGCCAGTAGGGACAGTTGGGAAGGGAACTACGAGCAGTACTTC,CASRDSWEGNYEQYF
TRBJ2-4,TRBD2,many,15,TRBV7-9,TGTGCCAGCAGCGCCCGGTCCGGGAGGGAAAACATTCAGTACTTC,CASSARSGRENIQYF
TRBJ1-4,TRBD1,many,16,TRBV18,TGTGCCAGCTCACCAGTACCGGGACAGGGTGATGAAAAACTGTTTTTT,CASSPVPGQGDEKLFF
TRBJ2-1,.,many,11,TRBV20-1,TGCAGTGCTAGGAGTGGTTATGAGCAGTTCTTC,CSARSGYEQFF
TRBJ1-5,.,many,18,TRBV2,TGTGCCAGCAGTGAATTGAGCCGGTCCCCAGCTTACCCTGGTGCCCAGCATTTT,CASSELSRSPAYPGAQHF
TRBJ2-3,TRBD2,many,14,TRBV2,TGTGCCAGCAGTGAAGAGGCGGGGGGAGATACGCAGTATTTT,CASSEEAGGDTQYF